Listed below are T cell receptor beta chains from one sample, sequenced in a study of T cell responses to AZD1222 COVID-19 vaccine. TCRdb's table, derived via immunoSEQ multiplex PCR, lists solely in-frame clones and lacks some. The data show fewer than 200,000 clones, with 88% seen just once and approximately 10% held by the top ten. The specimen comprised peripheral blood, sampled 28 days after the second AZD1222 dose. These receptors originate from an adult who received the AZD1222 COVID-19 vaccine. Both conserved end residues are part of each CDR3. The order of the fields is D gene, V gene, J gene, clone size, CDR3 protein, CDR3 DNA. The D gene is left open where the match is weak. Where a row states a size, it is once, few, many or the class of an expanded clone; other rows omit it.

D gene: NA; V gene: TRBV5-1; J gene: TRBJ2-1; clone size: NA; CDR3 protein: CASSLTWGYNEQFF; CDR3 DNA: TGCGCCAGCAGCCTGACATGGGGTTACAATGAGCAGTTCTTC
D gene: NA; V gene: TRBV11-3; J gene: TRBJ2-1; clone size: few; CDR3 protein: CASSSGQSYNEQFF; CDR3 DNA: TGTGCCAGCAGCTCTGGACAGTCCTACAATGAGCAGTTCTTC
D gene: TRBD1; V gene: TRBV7-3; J gene: TRBJ1-1; clone size: NA; CDR3 protein: CASSRQGRSEAFF; CDR3 DNA: TGTGCCAGCAGTCGACAGGGCCGCTCTGAAGCTTTCTTT
D gene: TRBD1; V gene: TRBV14; J gene: TRBJ1-2; clone size: NA; CDR3 protein: CASSQNRDRPYTF; CDR3 DNA: TGTGCCAGCAGCCAGAACAGGGACAGGCCCTACACCTTC
D gene: NA; V gene: TRBV5-1; J gene: TRBJ2-3; clone size: NA; CDR3 protein: CASSLGTTDTQYF; CDR3 DNA: TGCGCCAGCAGCTTGGGGACCACAGATACGCAGTATTTT
D gene: NA; V gene: TRBV6-1; J gene: TRBJ2-7; clone size: NA; CDR3 protein: CASSERRVSEQYF; CDR3 DNA: TGTGCCAGCAGTGAAAGGCGGGTTTCGGAGCAGTACTTC
D gene: NA; V gene: TRBV5-1; J gene: TRBJ2-5; clone size: few; CDR3 protein: CASSRLGGPVQQETQYF; CDR3 DNA: TGCGCCAGCAGCCGATTAGGGGGTCCAGTACAGCAAGAGACCCAGTACTTC
D gene: NA; V gene: TRBV14; J gene: TRBJ2-7; clone size: NA; CDR3 protein: CASSAPGTVISEQYF; CDR3 DNA: TGTGCCAGCAGCGCGCCCGGGACGGTGATCTCCGAGCAGTACTTC
D gene: NA; V gene: TRBV2; J gene: TRBJ2-2; clone size: NA; CDR3 protein: CASREVFANTGELFF; CDR3 DNA: TGTGCCAGCAGGGAGGTATTCGCGAACACCGGGGAGCTGTTTTTT
D gene: NA; V gene: TRBV6-5; J gene: TRBJ1-4; clone size: NA; CDR3 protein: CASRGRVNEKLFF; CDR3 DNA: TGTGCCAGCAGAGGCAGGGTGAATGAAAAACTGTTTTTT
D gene: NA; V gene: TRBV7-2; J gene: TRBJ1-5; clone size: NA; CDR3 protein: CASSSDPGANQPQHF; CDR3 DNA: TGTGCCAGCAGCTCCGACCCTGGGGCGAATCAGCCCCAGCATTTT
D gene: NA; V gene: TRBV4-3; J gene: TRBJ1-4; clone size: NA; CDR3 protein: CASSQETGPTEKLFF; CDR3 DNA: TGCGCCAGCAGCCAAGAGACGGGGCCCACAGAAAAACTGTTTTTT
D gene: NA; V gene: TRBV28; J gene: TRBJ1-2; clone size: NA; CDR3 protein: CASTSGGTNYGYTF; CDR3 DNA: TGTGCCAGCACCTCGGGGGGGACTAACTATGGCTACACCTTC
D gene: NA; V gene: TRBV3-1/TRBV3-2; J gene: TRBJ1-4; clone size: NA; CDR3 protein: CASSRRGIRVPNEKLFF; CDR3 DNA: TGTGCCAGCAGCCGCCGGGGAATTCGTGTACCTAATGAAAAACTGTTTTTT
D gene: NA; V gene: TRBV5-5; J gene: TRBJ1-5; clone size: NA; CDR3 protein: CASSFYGGLNQPQHF; CDR3 DNA: TGTGCCAGCAGCTTTTATGGGGGACTCAATCAGCCCCAGCATTTT
D gene: NA; V gene: TRBV11-3; J gene: TRBJ2-7; clone size: NA; CDR3 protein: CASSRGQTTSYEQYF; CDR3 DNA: TGTGCCAGCAGCCGAGGACAGACTACCTCCTACGAGCAGTACTTC
D gene: NA; V gene: TRBV9; J gene: TRBJ1-6; clone size: NA; CDR3 protein: CASSVGAGHSPLHF; CDR3 DNA: TGTGCCAGCAGCGTAGGGGCAGGGCACTCACCCCTCCACTTT
D gene: NA; V gene: TRBV27; J gene: TRBJ1-3; clone size: NA; CDR3 protein: CATRGAASGNTIYF; CDR3 DNA: TGTGCCACCCGAGGGGCGGCCTCTGGAAACACCATATATTTT
D gene: NA; V gene: TRBV2; J gene: TRBJ1-2; clone size: once; CDR3 protein: CASSEGVLGGYTF; CDR3 DNA: TGTGCCAGCAGTGAAGGAGTCCTAGGCGGCTACACCTTC
D gene: NA; V gene: TRBV28; J gene: TRBJ1-4; clone size: NA; CDR3 protein: CASSQRGGMGVGYVKLFF; CDR3 DNA: TGTGCCAGCAGTCAACGCGGGGGAATGGGGGTAGGGTATGTAAAACTGTTTTTT
D gene: NA; V gene: TRBV3-1/TRBV3-2; J gene: TRBJ2-2; clone size: few; CDR3 protein: CASSRTSRNTGELFF; CDR3 DNA: TGTGCCAGCAGCCGTACCTCTAGGAACACCGGGGAGCTGTTTTTT
D gene: TRBD1; V gene: TRBV5-6; J gene: TRBJ1-2; clone size: once; CDR3 protein: CASSETGRGPPGYGYTF; CDR3 DNA: TGTGCCAGCAGCGAGACAGGGCGAGGCCCCCCTGGCTATGGCTACACCTTC
D gene: NA; V gene: TRBV6-1; J gene: TRBJ1-6; clone size: NA; CDR3 protein: CASRDRQSPLHF; CDR3 DNA: TGTGCCAGCAGAGATCGACAATCCCCCCTCCACTTT
D gene: TRBD2; V gene: TRBV5-1; J gene: TRBJ2-3; clone size: NA; CDR3 protein: CASSLKLAGGYLPDTQYF; CDR3 DNA: TGCGCCAGCAGCTTGAAACTAGCGGGGGGCTATCTCCCGGATACGCAGTATTTT
D gene: NA; V gene: TRBV6-2/TRBV6-3; J gene: TRBJ2-7; clone size: NA; CDR3 protein: CASSYSGRGALYEQYF; CDR3 DNA: TGTGCCAGCAGTTACTCTGGACGGGGGGCCCTCTACGAGCAGTACTTC
D gene: TRBD2; V gene: TRBV5-1; J gene: TRBJ2-3; clone size: NA; CDR3 protein: CASSGGLAGGPTDTQYF; CDR3 DNA: TGCGCCAGCAGCGGAGGACTAGCGGGGGGCCCCACAGATACGCAGTATTTT
D gene: TRBD2; V gene: TRBV11-3; J gene: TRBJ2-1; clone size: NA; CDR3 protein: CASSLASGASSYNEQFF; CDR3 DNA: TGTGCCAGCAGCTTAGCTAGCGGGGCGAGCTCCTACAATGAGCAGTTCTTC
D gene: NA; V gene: TRBV27; J gene: TRBJ2-3; clone size: NA; CDR3 protein: CASGGAGIATDTQYF; CDR3 DNA: TGTGCCAGCGGGGGTGCAGGGATTGCCACAGATACGCAGTATTTT
D gene: NA; V gene: TRBV14; J gene: TRBJ2-7; clone size: NA; CDR3 protein: CAISKSGLSYEQYF; CDR3 DNA: TGTGCCATCTCGAAGTCAGGGCTTTCCTACGAGCAGTACTTC
D gene: NA; V gene: TRBV9; J gene: TRBJ1-1; clone size: once; CDR3 protein: CASSVLGGDTEAFF; CDR3 DNA: TGTGCCAGCAGCGTATTGGGAGGGGACACTGAAGCTTTCTTT
D gene: NA; V gene: TRBV6-2/TRBV6-3; J gene: TRBJ2-7; clone size: NA; CDR3 protein: CASSSNYEQYF; CDR3 DNA: TGTGCCAGCAGTAGCAACTACGAGCAGTACTTC
D gene: NA; V gene: TRBV19; J gene: TRBJ2-1; clone size: NA; CDR3 protein: CASSTRETLFNEQFF; CDR3 DNA: TGTGCCAGTAGTACACGGGAGACCCTTTTCAATGAGCAGTTCTTC
D gene: NA; V gene: TRBV15; J gene: TRBJ2-2; clone size: NA; CDR3 protein: CATSRERGTGELFF; CDR3 DNA: TGTGCCACCAGCAGGGAACGGGGAACCGGGGAGCTGTTTTTT
D gene: NA; V gene: TRBV30; J gene: TRBJ2-3; clone size: NA; CDR3 protein: CAWSVGLTDTQYF; CDR3 DNA: TGTGCCTGGAGTGTAGGGCTCACAGATACGCAGTATTTT
D gene: TRBD2; V gene: TRBV6-1; J gene: TRBJ2-7; clone size: NA; CDR3 protein: CASSGPTSGRAYEQYF; CDR3 DNA: TGTGCCAGCAGTGGCCCGACTAGCGGGAGGGCCTACGAGCAGTACTTC
D gene: NA; V gene: TRBV14; J gene: TRBJ1-2; clone size: NA; CDR3 protein: CASSQGIGVANYGYTF; CDR3 DNA: TGTGCCAGCAGCCAAGGAATTGGTGTAGCTAACTATGGCTACACCTTC
D gene: TRBD2; V gene: TRBV7-9; J gene: TRBJ2-3; clone size: NA; CDR3 protein: CASKSGGTDTQYF; CDR3 DNA: TGTGCCAGCAAAAGCGGGGGCACAGATACGCAGTATTTT
D gene: NA; V gene: TRBV5-1; J gene: TRBJ2-3; clone size: NA; CDR3 protein: CASSTTTPSTDTQYF; CDR3 DNA: TGCGCCAGCAGCACCACAACACCTAGCACAGATACGCAGTATTTT
D gene: NA; V gene: TRBV21-1; J gene: TRBJ1-1; clone size: NA; CDR3 protein: CASSLPQGPGTEAFF; CDR3 DNA: TGTGCCAGCAGCCTTCCCCAGGGGCCAGGTACTGAAGCTTTCTTT
D gene: TRBD1; V gene: TRBV27; J gene: TRBJ1-1; clone size: NA; CDR3 protein: CASSDRGGRTEAFF; CDR3 DNA: TGTGCCAGCAGCGACAGGGGCGGGAGGACTGAAGCTTTCTTT
D gene: NA; V gene: TRBV7-2; J gene: TRBJ1-6; clone size: NA; CDR3 protein: CASSPFAAYNSPLHF; CDR3 DNA: TGTGCCAGCAGTCCCTTTGCAGCCTATAATTCACCCCTCCACTTT
D gene: NA; V gene: TRBV19; J gene: TRBJ1-2; clone size: NA; CDR3 protein: CASSITDPYGYTF; CDR3 DNA: TGTGCCAGTAGTATCACAGACCCTTATGGCTACACCTTC